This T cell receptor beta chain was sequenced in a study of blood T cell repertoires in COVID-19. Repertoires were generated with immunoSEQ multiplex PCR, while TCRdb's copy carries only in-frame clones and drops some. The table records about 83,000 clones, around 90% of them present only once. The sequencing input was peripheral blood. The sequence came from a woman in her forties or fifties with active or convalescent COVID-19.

The DNA of the CDR3 is TGTGCCATCAGTGTTGCGAGGGGGTTCACAGATACGCAGTATTTT. Its protein is CAISVARGFTDTQYF. V is TRBV10-3 and J is TRBJ2-3; D possibly corresponds to TRBD1 (6 bases). Looked up from germline, CDR1 is ENHRY and CDR2 is SYGVKD. Trimming stripped 4 bases from V and 2 bases from J, with 13 bases between. The CDR3 contains 15 residues.